One and the same sample provided the 8 T cell receptor beta chains below, sequenced in a study of human T cells and chemical hapten exposure. One entry per CDR3 protein, called by TCRdb with MiXCR from the RACE reads. The data contain roughly 30,000 distinct CDR3 sequences, more than 8% of them singletons. Time point in this sample: patch test 2, 6 weeks after DPC sensitization. This sample's treatment: therapeutic diphenylcyclopropenone sensitization with weekly scalp DPC. Sample: whole blood, taken in connection with sensitization to the hapten diphenylcyclopropenone (DPC). The receptors were gathered from a man aged 25 to 40 with alopecia areata. Some clones in this sample may be carry-over from other donors' samples.

This clonotype was seen more than once but under ten times. This chain uses TRBV12-3 or TRBV12-4 with TRBJ2-3; 9 bases fit TRBD2. Trimming cost V 7 bases and J 3 bases; bases outside gene matches: 8. The CDR3 totals 15 residues. The CDR3 nucleotides read TGTGCCAGCATCGGAGGCGGGGGGGCAACAGATACGCAGTATTTT. Translating it yields CASIGGGGATDTQYF.

This chain joins TRBV12-3 or TRBV12-4 and TRBJ2-1; D possibly uses TRBD1 or TRBD2 (5 bases each). Trimming cost V 6 bases and J 13 bases, with 16 bases left between them. The CDR3 is 12 amino acids. CDR3: CASSTGTAIQFF. In nucleotides, the CDR3 is TGTGCCAGCAGCACCGGGACCGCCATACAGTTCTTC.

This clonotype was observed at least ten times. V gene TRBV3-1 combines with J gene TRBJ1-5; no clear D gene. V was clipped by 0 bases and J by 1 base, with 7 bases between them. There are 15 residues in the CDR3. Germline CDR1 LGHDT, CDR2 YNNKEL (reference sequence). CDR3 DNA sequence: TGTGCCAGCAGCCAAGATCCGCGGAGCAATCAGCCCCAGCATTTT. Its translation: CASSQDPRSNQPQHF. The whole variable domain, remainder taken from reference TRBV3-1 and TRBJ1-5, is DTAVSQTPKYLVTQMGNDKSIKCEQNLGHDTMYWYKQDSKKFLKIMFSYNNKELIINETVPNRFSPKSPDKAHLNLHINSLELGDSAVYFCASSQDPRSNQPQHFGDGTRLSIL.

This clonotype was seen a handful of times. CDR3 sequence: CASSESAGPSSYNSPLHF. As DNA, the CDR3 is TGTGCCAGCAGTGAATCGGCGGGTCCTAGCTCCTATAATTCACCCCTCCACTTT. The chain uses TRBV25-1 and TRBJ1-6; the D is unclear. V gave up 1 base and J gave up 0 bases, with 13 bases separating them. The germline gives CDR1 MGHDK, CDR2 SYGVNS. This CDR3 is built from 18 residues.

This sequence joins TRBV12-3 or TRBV12-4 and TRBJ1-5; D is undetermined. CDR3 length: 15 amino acids. Deletions cut 1 base from V and 4 bases from J, with 11 bases between. This CDR3 is CASSLGSDLNQPQHF. The CDR3 bases are TGTGCCAGCAGTTTAGGGTCCGATCTTAATCAGCCCCAGCATTTT.

The chain uses TRBV5-6 and TRBJ2-7; 9 bases line up with TRBD1. This CDR3 has 16 residues. Losses at the gene ends were 4 bases for V and 2 bases for J; bases not matched to a gene: 10. The germline CDR1 and CDR2 sequences are SGHDT and YYEEEE. CDR3 bases: TGTGCCAGCAGCCCGAATACCGGGACAGGGACCTACGAGCAGTACTTC. This codes for CASSPNTGTGTYEQYF.

This clonotype was observed at least ten times. The chain joins TRBV11-2 to TRBJ2-5; D is undetermined. The CDR3 contains 15 residues. Looked up from germline, CDR1 is SGHAT and CDR2 is FQNNGV. V lost 1 base and J 1 base, leaving 10 bases between the germline ends. The CDR3 here is CASSLGSFSQETQYF. CDR3 DNA sequence: TGTGCCAGCAGCTTAGGATCTTTTTCCCAAGAGACCCAGTACTTC. The variable domain in full, completed from reference TRBV11-2 and TRBJ2-5, reads EAGVAQSPRYKIIEKRQSVAFWCNPISGHATLYWYQQILGQGPKLLIQFQNNGVVDDSQLPKDRFSAERLKGVDSTLKIQPAKLEDSAVYLCASSLGSFSQETQYFGPGTRLLVL.

At least ten counts were recorded for this clonotype. The chain uses TRBV9 and TRBJ2-7; 9 bases agree with TRBD2. V was pared by 7 bases and J by 0 bases, with 2 bases of the junction left unmatched. The germline V gene has CDR1 SGDLS and CDR2 YYNGEE. The CDR3 spans 13 residues. The CDR3 DNA sequence: TGTGCCAGCGCGGGAGGGGACTCCTACGAGCAGTACTTC. It yields the protein CASAGGDSYEQYF.